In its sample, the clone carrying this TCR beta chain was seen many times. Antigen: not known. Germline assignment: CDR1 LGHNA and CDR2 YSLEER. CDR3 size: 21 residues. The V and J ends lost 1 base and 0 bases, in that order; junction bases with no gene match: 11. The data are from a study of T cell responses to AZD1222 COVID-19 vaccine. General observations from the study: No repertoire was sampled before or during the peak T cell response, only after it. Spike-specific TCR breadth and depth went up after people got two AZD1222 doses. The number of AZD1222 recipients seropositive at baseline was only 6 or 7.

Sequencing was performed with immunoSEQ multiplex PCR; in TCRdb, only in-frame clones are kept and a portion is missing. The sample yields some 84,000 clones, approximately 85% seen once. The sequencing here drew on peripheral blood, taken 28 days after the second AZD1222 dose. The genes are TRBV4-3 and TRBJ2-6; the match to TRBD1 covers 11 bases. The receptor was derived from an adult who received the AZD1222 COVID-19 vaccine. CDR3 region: CASSQGVGTGGLGSGANVLTF. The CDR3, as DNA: TGCGCCAGCAGCCAAGGCGTCGGGACAGGGGGGCTCGGCTCTGGGGCCAACGTCCTGACTTTC.